The next 7 T cell receptor beta chains were all read from a single sample in a study of metastatic and nonmetastatic thyroid tumors. TCRdb re-called the PCR reads through MiXCR. The sample consists of 25,000 to 30,000 clones, roughly a quarter of them appearing once. There were no patients who had received any treatment before thyroid surgery. Sequencing was performed on blood. The receptors stem from a female donor with papillary thyroid cancer or a benign thyroid nodule (not recorded which). Some clones in this sample may be carry-over from other donors' samples.

This clone was recorded many times. The gene calls are TRBV5-1 and TRBJ1-1; D call uncertain. Germline assignment: CDR1 SGHRS and CDR2 YFSETQ. The V gene lost 0 bases and the J gene lost 5 bases, with 8 bases spanning the gap. This CDR3 has 13 residues. The CDR3 nucleotides are TGCGCCAGCAGCTTGGGTGGAGGGACTGAAGCTTTCTTT. Amino acids: CASSLGGGTEAFF.

This clone was counted only a few times. This sequence joins TRBV6-1 and TRBJ1-1; D gene ambiguous. Germline lookup yields CDR1 MNHNS and CDR2 SASEGT. Trimming pared 7 bases from V and 11 bases from J, leaving 17 bases between. The CDR3 spans 12 residues. CDR3 DNA sequence: TGTGCCAGCATTTCACAGTGGGCGGGGGCTTTCTTT. Translation: CASISQWAGAFF.

This clone is labeled medium-sized. The rearrangement joins TRBV6-1 to TRBJ2-7; 9 positions match TRBD1. The CDR3 consists of 18 residues. CDR1 is MNHNS and CDR2 is SASEGT in the germline V gene. V lost 6 bases and J lost 4; bases outside the gene matches: 19. The CDR3 coding sequence is TGTGCCAGCAGCGAGCGTCCCCTTTGGACAGGGGAGAAATACGAGCAGTACTTC. Translation gives CASSERPLWTGEKYEQYF.

A note on this clone: The junction departs from germline at one end; a sequencing error may be responsible. The chain uses TRBV7-9 and TRBJ2-3, with D hard to call. The germline V gene has CDR1 SEHNR and CDR2 FQNEAQ (reference sequence). This CDR3 has 11 amino acids. CDR3 nucleotide sequence: TGTGCCATCAGCTTCACCGATACGCAGTATTTT. Translated: CAISFTDTQYF.

The J gene is TRBJ2-7, the V gene TRBV7-3, with a tentative D call TRBD1 (5 bases). The CDR3 is made up of 14 amino acids. Germline V gene data show CDR1 as SGHTA and CDR2 as FQGTGA. V lost 7 bases, J lost 1 base, and 14 bases lay in between. CDR3: CASILQGPSYEQYF. CDR3 sequence (DNA): TGTGCCAGCATCTTGCAGGGCCCATCCTACGAGCAGTACTTC.

On this clone itself: Lacking the conserved final phenylalanine or tryptophan, this CDR3 likely reflects a read error. It is unclear where the CDR3 begins or ends on the DNA, so no DNA is shown, and the CDR3 is as TCRdb lists it. The chain employs TRBV7-3 and TRBJ1-3. The CDR3 sequence runs 8 residues, both termini included. The germline gives CDR1 SGHTA, CDR2 FQGTGA. The CDR3: CASSQVAA.

This clone was recorded a few times. The chain links TRBV6-1 to TRBJ1-5; no definite D call. Trimming removed 6 bases at V and 10 bases at J, with 16 bases between. CDR1 MNHNS and CDR2 SASEGT come from the germline V gene. The CDR3 runs 13 residues. The DNA for the CDR3 is TGTGCCAGCAGCGAATCGGGGTGGGATCCCCAGCATTTT. As protein: CASSESGWDPQHF.